This passage covers 27 T cell receptor beta chains from one sample sequenced in a study of blood T cell repertoires in COVID-19. Generated by immunoSEQ multiplex PCR, the TCRdb table keeps only in-frame clones and is missing some. The sample contains 75,000 to 90,000 clones, 83% of which appear only once. The material sequenced was peripheral blood. The source is a human donor in a cohort sampled during active COVID-19.

The CDR3 region has the DNA TGTGCCAGCAGCCTCGCGGAGGAAGCTTTCTTT. Its protein product is CASSLAEEAFF. The chain carries TRBV5-6 and TRBJ1-1; D remains ambiguous. Between the trimmed V and J ends, which lost 4 bases and 8 bases, there was a span of 9 bases. In germline, CDR1 is SGHDT, CDR2 YYEEEE. The CDR3 is 11 amino acids.

Only one count was recorded for this clone. The chain combines TRBV25-1 with TRBJ1-2, with 9 bases lining up with TRBD1. The CDR3 length is 15 residues. The V gene end was trimmed by 3 bases and the J gene end by 7 bases; junction bases not matched to a gene: 9. Germline V gene data show CDR1 as MGHDK and CDR2 as SYGVNS. The CDR3 loop reads CASSDPGTGKSGYTF. The DNA for the CDR3 is TGTGCCAGCAGTGACCCCGGGACAGGGAAAAGTGGCTACACCTTC.

The V and J genes are TRBV6-6 and TRBJ1-1; D gene ambiguous. Trimming removed 0 bases at V and 6 bases at J, with 14 bases between. Germline assignment: CDR1 MNHNY and CDR2 SVGAGI (reference sequence). This CDR3 is 15 amino acids long. The CDR3 is CASSYSGSGVAEAFF. The DNA of the CDR3 is TGTGCCAGCAGTTACTCGGGGAGTGGTGTTGCTGAAGCTTTCTTT.

This clone appeared many times. V usage is TRBV5-1 and J usage is TRBJ2-3; 8 bases are shared with TRBD2. The CDR3 consists of 16 residues. The V segment lost 4 bases and the J segment 2 bases; nucleotides outside the gene matches: 9. Per the germline V gene, CDR1 is SGHRS and CDR2 is YFSETQ. CDR3 sequence: CASSIGAGGPTDTQYF. The CDR3, as DNA: TGCGCCAGCAGCATAGGTGCGGGAGGACCCACAGATACGCAGTATTTT.

This clone was detected only a few times. This sequence joins TRBV28 and TRBJ2-7, with D possibly being TRBD1 (6 bases). Trimming took 8 bases from V and 2 from J, leaving 16 bases between them. The CDR3 covers 14 residues. Germline V gene sequence: CDR1 MDHEN, CDR2 SYDVKM. CDR3 region: CASAWNRATYEQYF. The CDR3 nucleotides read TGTGCCAGCGCATGGAACAGGGCCACCTACGAGCAGTACTTC.

In nucleotides, the CDR3 is TGTGCCAGCAGCCCTTGGCCCAATCACACCGGGGAGCTGTTTTTT. Its protein is CASSPWPNHTGELFF. The chain is built from TRBV27 and TRBJ2-2; the D is unclear. This CDR3 spans 15 amino acids. Trimming stripped 6 bases from V and 3 bases from J, with 14 bases between. Germline values: CDR1 MNHEY, CDR2 SMNVEV (reference sequence).

The V gene is TRBV30, the J gene TRBJ2-7; TRBD2 matches at 9 bases. The CDR3 is 14 residues long. V lost 2 bases and J lost 1; bases outside the gene matches: 3. Germline CDR1 and CDR2: GTSNPN and SVGIG (reference sequence). For the CDR3, the DNA is TGTGCCTGGAGTCGCGGGGGGGATTCCTACGAGCAGTACTTC. Translation gives CAWSRGGDSYEQYF.

The chain carries TRBV11-3 and TRBJ1-3, with 10 bases lining up with TRBD1. The V gene end was trimmed by 5 bases and the J gene end by 2 bases; junction bases not matched to a gene: 3. This CDR3 contains 15 residues. Germline CDR1 SGHNT, CDR2 YENEEA. The CDR3 sequence is CASSRDRGPGNTIYF. DNA for the CDR3: TGTGCCAGCAGCCGCGACAGGGGGCCTGGAAACACCATATATTTT.

V and J are TRBV9 and TRBJ2-6; 7 bases agree with TRBD1. The CDR3 is 16 amino acids. The trim removed 4 bases at V and 1 base at J, leaving 5 bases unmatched. From germline, CDR1 is SGDLS and CDR2 YYNGEE. CDR3 coding DNA: TGTGCCAGCAGCCCCACACAGGGGTCTGGGGCCAACGTCCTGACTTTC. Its translation: CASSPTQGSGANVLTF.

The rearrangement joins TRBV25-1 to TRBJ1-6; no reliable D call. The germline V gene has CDR1 MGHDK and CDR2 SYGVNS. The V gene lost 2 bases and the J gene lost 9 bases, with 14 bases spanning the gap. CDR3 length: 15 residues. The CDR3 reads CASSEHRGLGSPLHF. The CDR3 bases are TGTGCCAGCAGTGAACACCGAGGGCTGGGTTCACCCCTCCACTTT.

This clone appeared a single time. The V call is TRBV11-2, the J call TRBJ1-2, with a weak D call TRBD1 (6 bases). This CDR3 is built from 13 residues. Germline CDR1 and CDR2: SGHAT and FQNNGV. The V gene lost 2 bases and the J gene lost 5 bases, with 9 bases spanning the gap. The CDR3 loop is CASSLTGSYGYTF. The CDR3 nucleotides are TGTGCCAGCAGCTTAACAGGGTCGTATGGCTACACCTTC.

V gene TRBV21-1 combines with J gene TRBJ2-5; the D call in the table, TRBD1, was not verified against the DNA. TRBV21-1 is an annotated pseudogene. The CDR3 length is 15 residues. The CDR3 sequence is CASKQGTRLQETQYF. For the CDR3, the DNA is TGTGCCAGCAAACAGGGAACCCGCTTACAAGAGACCCAGTACTTC.

This clone was seen only a few times. The chain recombines TRBV6-2 or TRBV6-3 with TRBJ2-1; perhaps TRBD2 as D (6 bases). Germline V gives CDR1 MNHEY, CDR2 SVGEGT. Trimming cost V 6 bases and J 4 bases, with 16 bases left between them. This CDR3 spans 15 amino acids. The CDR3 here is CASSTIGGAYNEQFF. The DNA of the CDR3 is TGTGCCAGCAGCACTATCGGGGGTGCTTACAATGAGCAGTTCTTC.

This chain connects TRBV9 to TRBJ2-1, with 10 bases matching TRBD2. The CDR3 has 15 amino acids. CDR1 is SGDLS, CDR2 YYNGEE, per germline. The J segment lost 3 bases and the V segment lost 4 bases, leaving 4 bases of the junction unmatched. The CDR3 sequence is CASSLASGSYNEQFF. The CDR3, as DNA: TGTGCCAGCAGCTTAGCTAGCGGGAGCTACAATGAGCAGTTCTTC.

V usage is TRBV7-6 and J usage is TRBJ1-3; weak D call: TRBD1 (5 bases). This CDR3 spans 16 amino acids. Trimming removed 0 bases from V and 4 bases from J, with 13 bases in between. CDR1 is SGHVS and CDR2 is FNYEAQ in the germline V gene. The CDR3 nucleotides read TGTGCCAGCAGCTTAGCCTCCCCTCCAGGGGGAAACACCATATATTTT. Protein: CASSLASPPGGNTIYF.

The table lists this clone with a few counts. CDR3 DNA sequence: TGTGCCAGCAGGTGGAGCGACTATAGCAATCAGCCCCAGCATTTT. Translating it yields CASRWSDYSNQPQHF. V gene TRBV6-5 combines with J gene TRBJ1-5; D gene unclear. The CDR3 extends over 15 amino acids. The germline V and J ends were trimmed by 6 bases and 0 bases, with 12 bases remaining between them. Per germline, CDR1 MNHEY and CDR2 SVGAGI.

The chain couples TRBV10-3 to TRBJ2-7, with D possibly TRBD1 on 7 matching bases. Trimming cost V 8 bases and J 3 bases, with 11 bases left between them. There are 12 residues in the CDR3. The V gene's germline CDR1 is ENHRY and CDR2 SYGVKD. For the CDR3, the DNA is TGTGCCATCGGGGGGACAGACTACGAGCAGTACTTC. As protein: CAIGGTDYEQYF.

The V gene is TRBV6-6, the J gene TRBJ2-5; D is ambiguous. The germline CDR1 and CDR2 sequences are MNHNY and SVGAGI (reference sequence). The CDR3 loop spans 15 amino acids. V was trimmed by 0 bases and J by 2 bases, leaving 10 bases between them. CDR3 nucleotides: TGTGCCAGCAGTTACTCGACAATACGACAAGAGACCCAGTACTTC. Residues: CASSYSTIRQETQYF.

The chain employs TRBV5-5 and TRBJ2-7; weak D call: TRBD1 (5 bases). Between the trimmed V and J ends, which lost 5 bases and 2 bases, there was a span of 11 bases. The CDR3 runs 13 residues. The germline gives CDR1 SGHKS, CDR2 YYEKEE (reference sequence). The CDR3 nucleotides are TGTGCCAGCAGTTACCAGGGTCCCTACGAGCAGTACTTC. It yields the protein CASSYQGPYEQYF. Complete variable domain (other parts from reference TRBV5-5 and TRBJ2-7): DAGVTQSPTHLIKTRGQQVTLRCSPISGHKSVSWYQQVLGQGPQFIFQYYEKEERGRGNFPDRFSARQFPNYSSELNVNALLLGDSALYLCASSYQGPYEQYFGPGTRLTVT.

This clone was detected only a few times. V gene TRBV11-2 combines with J gene TRBJ1-2; 11 bases map to TRBD1. With V trimmed by 0 bases and J by 4 bases, 4 bases remained unmatched. Per germline, CDR1 SGHAT and CDR2 FQNNGV. The CDR3 runs to 16 residues. This CDR3 reads CASSLDGGTGGYGYTF. CDR3 coding DNA: TGTGCCAGCAGCTTAGATGGCGGGACAGGGGGCTATGGCTACACCTTC.

This clone was counted between two and nine times. V usage is TRBV7-8 and J usage is TRBJ2-3; TRBD2 agrees at 8 bases. V shed 5 bases, J shed 4 bases, and the junction held 8 bases outside the gene matches. Germline values: CDR1 SGHVS, CDR2 FQNEAQ. The CDR3 is made up of 15 amino acids. In nucleotides, the CDR3 is TGTGCCAGCAGCATGAGCGGGAGCCCCCCAGATACGCAGTATTTT. It specifies CASSMSGSPPDTQYF.

CDR3 region: CAWSEGNNQPQHF. The CDR3 DNA sequence: TGTGCCTGGAGTGAGGGGAACAATCAGCCCCAGCATTTT. The chain recombines TRBV30 with TRBJ1-5, with D perhaps TRBD1 (5 bases). CDR1 is GTSNPN, CDR2 SVGIG, per germline (reference sequence). This CDR3 is built from 13 residues. Deletions cut 1 base from V and 3 bases from J, with 7 bases between.

The CDR3 DNA follows: TGTGCCAGCAGCCTTCCGGGACTAGCGGGAGTCTACGAGCAGTACTTC. It yields the protein CASSLPGLAGVYEQYF. The rearrangement uses TRBV7-9 and TRBJ2-7; 14 bases are a match to TRBD2. This CDR3 spans 16 amino acids. Germline V gives CDR1 SEHNR, CDR2 FQNEAQ (reference sequence). V was pared by 5 bases and J by 3 bases, with 6 bases of the junction left unmatched.

On this clone: At one boundary the junction diverges from the germline segment, which might be a read error. The chain joins TRBV30 to TRBJ1-1; 8 bases are a match to TRBD1. CDR3 size: 14 residues. The germline V gene encodes CDR1 GTSNPN and CDR2 SVGIG (reference sequence). The CDR3 DNA follows: TGTGCGTGGAGTGCCCACCGGGACAGGCGCGAAGCTTTCTTT. Encoded protein: CAWSAHRDRREAFF.

The chain is built from TRBV19 and TRBJ1-3; unclear D gene. Trimming took 6 bases from V and 4 from J, leaving 7 bases between them. The CDR3 consists of 12 residues. The V gene's germline CDR1 is LNHDA and CDR2 SQIVND (reference sequence). The CDR3 protein is CASSILGNTIYF. CDR3 nucleotide sequence: TGTGCCAGTAGCATACTGGGAAACACCATATATTTT.

The chain employs TRBV5-1 and TRBJ1-1; D possibly corresponds to TRBD1 (5 bases). Trimming removed 4 bases at V and 4 bases at J, with 14 bases between. The CDR3 contains 14 residues. CDR1 is SGHRS, CDR2 YFSETQ, per germline. The CDR3 DNA follows: TGCGCCAGCAGCCCGGAAGGGGTGTTCACTGAAGCTTTCTTT. This gives the protein CASSPEGVFTEAFF.

V gene TRBV6-5 combines with J gene TRBJ2-7; D may be TRBD2 (6 bases). The CDR3 runs to 11 residues. The germline CDR1 and CDR2 sequences are MNHEY and SVGAGI. The CDR3 sequence: CQAGSSYEQYF. The CDR3 DNA reads as TGTCAGGCGGGGTCCTCCTACGAGCAGTACTTC.